This is a list of T cell receptor beta chains from one sample in a study of cytomegalovirus exposure and HLA in healthy donors. TCRdb's copy holds only in-frame clones and misses some; the assay was immunoSEQ multiplex PCR. Of roughly 110,000 clones listed, 75% are singletons. Sequenced: PBMCs. All receptors come from a male donor in good health and CMV-seropositive. Each CDR3 is given without its conserved first and last residue. A D gene is named only where the DNA matches it firmly. The size field is filled for only some rows; it gives once, few, many or a size class.

CDR3 protein | D gene | clone size | V gene
ASSQQTGLQETQY | TRBD1 | . | TRBV4-2
ASSPGTGSYEQY | TRBD1 | once | TRBV13
ASRKTADYGYT | . | . | TRBV19
ASSLGGADEQY | . | . | TRBV7-2
ASSLGRPSVYEQY | TRBD2 | few | TRBV14
ASNRGGAGTEAF | TRBD1 | . | TRBV5-1
SVKPGTGTTEAF | TRBD1 | few | TRBV29-1
ASTLQSTNYGYT | . | once | TRBV2
ASSLDRGYNEQF | TRBD1 | . | TRBV5-1
ATARGLYNEQF | . | once | TRBV27
ASSWDRMNTEAF | TRBD1 | . | TRBV5-1
AGRQGSVDYEQY | TRBD1 | . | TRBV2
ATGQGTANTEAF | TRBD1 | . | TRBV5-1
SVDGTSGSIHDERY | TRBD2 | . | TRBV29-1
ATSRGSLLAGGADTQY | . | . | TRBV15
ASSPGQGTDEKLF | TRBD1 | . | TRBV5-4
ASTQPGQGNQPQH | TRBD1 | . | TRBV6-5
ASSSTQSSYEQY | . | . | TRBV7-9
ASTGDRQETQY | TRBD1 | once | TRBV2
ASSLSTGNTEAF | . | . | TRBV27
ASSPSSGGIIYNEQF | TRBD2 | . | TRBV28
ASSLGRPETQY | . | . | TRBV5-6
ASSYQGTGYTEAF | TRBD1 | few | TRBV6-5
ASSRTGTGDEKLF | TRBD1 | few | TRBV4-2
SVATGHGYT | . | . | TRBV29-1
ASSPQSGKLDEQY | TRBD2 | . | TRBV7-9
ASSWPLAQGRSGGYT | . | . | TRBV19
ASSEAQGYSNQPQH | TRBD1 | . | TRBV2
ASSGGQAEEKLF | TRBD1 | . | TRBV9
ASSVAAGGWSGNTIY | TRBD1 | once | TRBV9
ASSQDYLGTHVATNEKLF | . | . | TRBV4-3
ASSGGDRFGYT | . | . | TRBV7-2
ASGGEREVSYEQY | TRBD2 | . | TRBV27
ASSLAGWETQY | . | . | TRBV7-9
ASSLDPGSSYEQY | . | . | TRBV5-1
ATSRAGDQPQH | . | . | TRBV15
ASSLKLAGVEQY | TRBD2 | . | TRBV5-4
ASSPPQRGYNEQF | TRBD2 | . | TRBV7-3
ASSLGGQTREKLF | . | once | TRBV7-9